A selection of T cell receptor beta chains follows, all from one sample in a study of T cell responses to AZD1222 COVID-19 vaccine. Measured with immunoSEQ multiplex PCR; TCRdb has only the in-frame clones, and not every one. The sample carries some 120,000 clones, about 90% recorded once. The specimen comprised peripheral blood, sampled on day 0 of AZD1222 vaccination. The origin of the receptors is an adult in good health. Both conserved end residues are part of each CDR3. A D gene is named only where the DNA matches it firmly. Size is stated for part of the rows, as once, few or many counts, or as a class when the clone is expanded.

TRBD2	TRBV9	TRBJ2-2	.	TGTGCCAGCAGCGCTACTAGCGGGGGGACGAACACCGGGGAGCTGTTTTTT	CASSATSGGTNTGELFF
.	TRBV9	TRBJ2-7	.	TGTGCCAGCAGCCCATTTTCCGGGGCCCTCGACGAGCAGTACTTC	CASSPFSGALDEQYF
TRBD1	TRBV9	TRBJ2-7	once	TGTGCCAGCAGGTTAAGGGACAGGAATTCCTACGAGCAGTACTTC	CASRLRDRNSYEQYF
.	TRBV7-3	TRBJ1-3	.	TGTGCCAGCAGCTTGGGGCCCGGAAACACCATATATTTT	CASSLGPGNTIYF
TRBD1	TRBV7-9	TRBJ2-7	.	TGTGCCAGCAGCCCGGACAGGGGCTCCTACGAGCAGTACTTC	CASSPDRGSYEQYF
.	TRBV13	TRBJ2-7	once	TGTGCCAGCAGCCCCCGCGCTTTCTCCTACGAGCAGTACTTC	CASSPRAFSYEQYF
TRBD2	TRBV6-2/TRBV6-3	TRBJ2-2	.	TGTGCCAGCAGTTACTCGTGGACTAGCGGGAGTGAGAACACCGGGGAGCTGTTTTTT	CASSYSWTSGSENTGELFF
.	TRBV19	TRBJ1-5	once	TGTGCCAGTAGTATATCCGATCAGCCCCAGCATTTT	CASSISDQPQHF
TRBD2	TRBV10-1	TRBJ2-7	once	TGCGCCAGCAGTGAATCCGGGAGGCTTTACGAGCAGTACTTC	CASSESGRLYEQYF
.	TRBV28	TRBJ2-2	.	TGTGCCAGCATCGAAGGGACCGGGGAGCTGTTTTTT	CASIEGTGELFF
.	TRBV18	TRBJ1-3	.	TGTGCCAGCTCACCACTCCCTAAGACAGATTACAGCAGCTCTGGAAACACCATATATTTT	CASSPLPKTDYSSSGNTIYF
.	TRBV19	TRBJ2-3	.	TGTGCCAGTAGTCCGCCCACAGGCGCAGATACGCAGTATTTT	CASSPPTGADTQYF
.	TRBV12-3/TRBV12-4	TRBJ1-2	.	TGTGCCAGCAGGACCCTGGACTATGGCTACACCTTC	CASRTLDYGYTF
.	TRBV28	TRBJ1-2	.	TGTGCCAGCAGGCTGGGGGGGGGCCTCCAGACTATTGGAGGCTACACCTTC	CASRLGGGLQTIGGYTF
TRBD2	TRBV7-9	TRBJ2-3	.	TGTGCCAGCAGCTTAGGTAGCGGGGGTCCAGATACGCAGTATTTT	CASSLGSGGPDTQYF
TRBD1	TRBV19	TRBJ1-1	.	TGTGCCAGTAGTATAGATCGACAGGGGGCCACTGAAGCTTTCTTT	CASSIDRQGATEAFF
TRBD1	TRBV19	TRBJ2-3	.	TGTGCCAGTAGTGACAGGGGGCAAACAGATACGCAGTATTTT	CASSDRGQTDTQYF
TRBD1	TRBV12-3/TRBV12-4	TRBJ1-1	.	TGTGCCAGCAGTTTAGGGACAGGGGGAGCTTTCTTT	CASSLGTGGAFF
TRBD2	TRBV7-2	TRBJ2-2	.	TGTGCCAGCAGTTTACGGGGCGGGAGCGCACGGACCGGGGAGCTGTTTTTT	CASSLRGGSARTGELFF
.	TRBV2	TRBJ2-6	.	TGTGCCAGCAGTCCCCTCTACCCTGGGGCCAACGTCCTGACTTTC	CASSPLYPGANVLTF
TRBD1	TRBV23-1	TRBJ2-7	.	TGCGCCAGCAGTCATCAAAGGACAGGGGGCTACGAGCAGTACTTC	CASSHQRTGGYEQYF
TRBD2	TRBV14	TRBJ2-7	.	TGTGCCAGCAGCCTTGGCGGGAGGGGGTCCTACGAGCAGTACTTC	CASSLGGRGSYEQYF